This T cell receptor (beta chain) emerged from a study of PD-L1 blockade in urothelial cancer (TCRdb year 2017). About the full investigation: Therapy was started around 2014 for all patients, and atezolizumab 1,200 mg was administered intravenously every 3 weeks. In the same patients who had TCR sequencing, pretreatment tumors also underwent whole exome sequencing and RNA sequencing. About 90% of the 29 patients were males with bladder-origin urothelial cancer, and 18 of 29 reported a prior smoking history. Durable clinical benefit was achieved by nine patients and was not achieved by 20 patients. Durable clinical benefit was defined as a progression-free survival longer than 6 months, and TCR features were additionally tested against progression-free survival and overall survival. Some 30 patients had pretreatment blood TCR-seq, approximately 24 had at least one posttreatment blood collection, and approximately 24 had tumor TCR-seq. Blood samples gave a median of about 130,000 T cells and approximately 85,000 unique TCRs, with a median clonality of 0.080. Blood samples were analyzed 3 weeks after the start of treatment (second dose) and 6 weeks after the start of treatment. Somatic, immune and clinical correlates of response to PD-L1 blockade with atezolizumab in urothelial cancer were the focus of an exploratory multi-omic analysis. Pretreatment tumor samples and matched peripheral blood, collected serially before and after atezolizumab treatment, underwent TCR sequencing. An ECOG performance status of 0 or 1 was recorded for the patients, and 0 to 3 prior chemotherapy regimens had been received by the patients.

Each PCR received spiked-in synthetic TCR analog templates so that absolute template abundance could be estimated from read counts. TCRbeta CDR3 regions were amplified from genomic DNA with bias-controlled V and J gene primers using the immunoSEQ assay. Sequencing of rearranged TCRbeta segments was performed at approximately 20X coverage. The authors' analysis ran thus. Sequencing errors were corrected by clustering, and CDR3s were annotated against IMGT so that V, D and J genes could be assigned. Downstream analyses used only productive TCRbeta rearrangements, leaving out any out-of-frame or stop-codon sequences. Clonality was calculated as one minus the Shannon entropy normalized by the log of the number of unique productive sequences. Clones differing between time points or between blood and tumor were identified by Fisher's exact test with Benjamini-Hochberg correction at adjusted p below 0.01. TCRdb's version of the immuneACCESS table is confined to in-frame rearrangements and falls short of the full clone set. An unresolved V gene accounts for under half of the shortfall where checked; the remainder is of unknown origin. That table supplies the V and J calls and clone size; D and trimming were determined from the DNA. Within this sample are under 55,000 clones, with nearly 85% of them counted one time only. 5.8% of the sample is in the top ten clones.

Paper-wide results and their limitations: A pretreatment peripheral blood TCR clonality below the median was linked to improved progression-free and overall survival. Greater expansion of tumor-associated TCR clones in peripheral blood 3 weeks after the start of treatment was observed in patients with durable benefit (n ≈ 22, p = 0.022). Because of the small sample size (n = 29) and the many exploratory analyses performed, the results are intended to be regarded as hypothesis-generating.

Relative to germline, V is missing 6 bases and J is missing 3 bases, with 6 bases of the junction outside any gene match. Counted from cysteine to phenylalanine, this CDR3 has 15 amino acids. The kept DNA is CDR3 alone, 45 bases in frame from the first base. From a lookup of the germline V gene, CDR1 and CDR2 are MDHEN and SYDVKM. Regarding this clone: Its antigen is still unknown. Qualities for individual bases were not recorded, and no much larger clone is one base off.

The cohort comprised nearly 30 patients with locally advanced or metastatic urothelial carcinoma treated at Memorial Sloan Kettering on a trial protocol. Peripheral blood mononuclear cells were collected pretreatment and during treatment, with between 1 and 8 total time points per patient. The Qiagen DNeasy Blood extraction kit was used to purify genomic DNA from total PBMCs and tumor samples. PBMCs were collected pretreatment and during treatment, and were isolated and stored as previously described. Rearrangement joined TRBV28 to TRBJ1-5; a stretch of 9 junction bases matches TRBD1. This material consisted of PBMCs, taken around atezolizumab (anti-PD-L1) treatment. This clonotype originated in a man aged 35-49 years with urothelial cancer. The DNA sequence reads TGTGCCAGCAGGCGACAGGGGGTAAACAATCAGCCCCAGCATTTT. It encodes CASRRQGVNNQPQHF.